This is a list of T cell receptor beta chains from one sample in a study of blood T cell repertoires in COVID-19. Some clones are missing from TCRdb's copy, which holds only in-frame ones; the method was immunoSEQ multiplex PCR. The table shows approximately 120,000 clones, with roughly four fifths occurring only once. The sequencing input was peripheral blood. The source is a man aged 30 to 39 with COVID-19, enrolled during active disease. CDR3s include the opening cysteine and the closing phenylalanine or tryptophan. The order of the fields is D gene, clone size, V gene, J gene, CDR3 protein, CDR3 DNA. The D gene is left open where the match is weak. Not all rows give a size; the values are once, few, many and, for expanded clones, a class.

TRBD1	-	TRBV7-8	TRBJ1-6	CASSTRTGRDNNSPLHF	TGTGCCAGCAGCACCCGGACAGGGCGCGATAATAATTCACCCCTCCACTTT
-	few	TRBV6-6	TRBJ1-5	CASSVDNQPQHF	TGTGCCAGCAGTGTAGATAATCAGCCCCAGCATTTT
TRBD2	-	TRBV29-1	TRBJ2-7	CSLSLAGGPHEQYF	TGCAGCCTCTCACTAGCGGGGGGCCCCCACGAGCAGTACTTC
TRBD1	-	TRBV7-2	TRBJ1-6	CASSLGTGSNSPLHF	TGTGCCAGCAGCTTAGGGACAGGATCTAATTCACCCCTCCACTTT
TRBD2	-	TRBV3-1/TRBV3-2	TRBJ2-1	CASSLAGEQFF	TGTGCCAGCAGCCTAGCGGGAGAGCAGTTCTTC
TRBD1	-	TRBV28	TRBJ2-7	CASSTTGTGIYEQYF	TGTGCCAGCAGTACGACCGGGACAGGAATCTACGAGCAGTACTTC
TRBD1	many	TRBV6-5	TRBJ2-7	CASSRDRGNHEQYF	TGTGCCAGCAGTCGGGACAGGGGGAACCACGAGCAGTACTTC
TRBD1	-	TRBV18	TRBJ1-6	CASSPGQGGLSPLHF	TGTGCCAGCTCACCAGGACAGGGAGGGCTATCACCCCTCCACTTT
-	-	TRBV2	TRBJ1-2	CASSEPGQYYGYTF	TGTGCCAGCAGTGAGCCTGGACAGTACTATGGCTACACCTTC
TRBD2	-	TRBV11-2	TRBJ2-5	CASSLMVAGLQETQYF	TGTGCCAGCAGCTTAATGGTAGCGGGCCTCCAAGAGACCCAGTACTTC
TRBD2	-	TRBV28	TRBJ2-3	CASTAFRSGGLLNPDTQYF	TGTGCCAGCACCGCTTTTAGAAGCGGGGGCCTTCTTAACCCAGATACGCAGTATTTT
-	-	TRBV6-5	TRBJ1-1	CASSYSTGVGTEAFF	TGTGCCAGCAGTTATAGTACAGGAGTGGGCACTGAAGCTTTCTTT
TRBD2	-	TRBV7-8	TRBJ2-7	CASSLALASGAYEQYF	TGTGCCAGCAGCTTAGCATTGGCTAGCGGGGCCTACGAGCAGTACTTC
TRBD2	-	TRBV10-3	TRBJ2-1	CAISESVAGAKDEQFF	TGTGCCATCAGTGAGTCGGTGGCGGGAGCTAAGGATGAGCAGTTCTTC
-	-	TRBV4-3	TRBJ1-1	CASSQDQWGPDTEAFF	TGCGCCAGCAGCCAAGATCAGTGGGGGCCGGACACTGAAGCTTTCTTT
-	few	TRBV7-8	TRBJ1-5	CASSPSVGNQPQHF	TGTGCCAGCAGCCCCTCGGTGGGCAATCAGCCCCAGCATTTT
TRBD1	-	TRBV2	TRBJ2-2	CASQMGQAGNTGELFF	TGTGCCAGCCAAATGGGACAGGCGGGCAACACCGGGGAGCTGTTTTTT
TRBD1	many	TRBV7-2	TRBJ1-1	CASSFGTETEAFF	TGTGCCAGCAGCTTCGGGACAGAGACTGAAGCTTTCTTT
-	once	TRBV4-3	TRBJ2-3	CASSQDRGWGDREDTQYF	TGCGCCAGCAGCCAAGATCGGGGGTGGGGCGACAGGGAAGATACGCAGTATTTT
-	-	TRBV6-5	TRBJ2-7	CASKTTEGGYEQYF	TGTGCCAGCAAGACGACGGAGGGTGGCTACGAGCAGTACTTC
-	-	TRBV4-1	TRBJ1-2	CASSRQGYGYTF	TGCGCCAGCAGCCGTCAGGGGTATGGCTACACCTTC
-	-	TRBV14	TRBJ2-5	CASSQATTGWETQYF	TGTGCCAGCAGCCAGGCCACGACAGGTTGGGAGACCCAGTACTTC
-	-	TRBV7-9	TRBJ1-6	CASSLDSYNSPLHF	TGTGCCAGCAGCTTGGACAGTTATAATTCACCCCTCCACTTT
-	-	TRBV14	TRBJ1-2	CASSPRLGFFNYGYTF	TGTGCCAGCAGCCCACGACTTGGGTTCTTTAACTATGGCTACACCTTC
TRBD2	few	TRBV6-1	TRBJ2-3	CASSEVAGGTDTQYF	TGTGCCAGCAGTGAAGTAGCGGGAGGAACAGATACGCAGTATTTT
-	-	TRBV19	TRBJ2-4	CASKRSNLAKNIQYF	TGTGCCAGTAAGAGGTCGAACCTAGCCAAAAACATTCAGTACTTC
TRBD1	-	TRBV5-6	TRBJ1-4	CASSSGGTGSEKLFF	TGTGCCAGCAGCTCTGGTGGGACAGGGAGTGAAAAACTGTTTTTT
-	once	TRBV28	TRBJ2-3	CASRPEGSLHTQYF	TGTGCCAGCAGACCAGAGGGCTCTCTCCATACGCAGTATTTT
TRBD1	-	TRBV28	TRBJ1-4	CASRTGTGGFRGEKLFF	TGTGCCAGCAGGACCGGGACAGGGGGCTTTCGAGGTGAAAAACTGTTTTTT
TRBD2	-	TRBV7-8	TRBJ2-2	CASSLPRVAGGTAGELFF	TGTGCCAGCAGCCTACCCCGGGTCGCGGGGGGAACCGCCGGGGAGCTGTTTTTT
TRBD1	-	TRBV19	TRBJ2-1	CASSAGTGVWNEQFF	TGTGCCAGTAGTGCCGGGACAGGGGTCTGGAATGAGCAGTTCTTC
-	many	TRBV6-5	TRBJ1-5	CASSYGGANQPQHF	TGTGCCAGCAGTTACGGGGGGGCCAATCAGCCCCAGCATTTT
-	-	TRBV5-5	TRBJ2-3	CASSSGLHTDTQYF	TGTGCCAGCAGCTCGGGACTGCACACAGATACGCAGTATTTT
-	-	TRBV7-2	TRBJ1-5	CASSLTGGQPQHF	TGTGCCAGCAGCTTAACCGGGGGTCAGCCCCAGCATTTT
-	-	TRBV7-8	TRBJ1-1	CASSLGNSNTEAFF	TGTGCCAGCAGCTTAGGGAACAGCAACACTGAAGCTTTCTTT
TRBD1	few	TRBV30	TRBJ1-4	CACSGQGANEKLFF	TGTGCCTGTTCCGGACAGGGCGCTAATGAAAAACTGTTTTTT
-	few	TRBV19	TRBJ1-2	CASSMSRGRDNYGYTF	TGTGCCAGTAGTATGTCTAGGGGCCGCGATAACTATGGCTACACCTTC
-	-	TRBV5-5	TRBJ2-7	CASSLATRSYEQYF	TGTGCCAGCAGCTTGGCGACCAGGTCCTACGAGCAGTACTTC
TRBD1	-	TRBV30	TRBJ1-2	CAWSKPGTGIHGYTF	TGTGCCTGGAGTAAGCCCGGGACAGGGATTCATGGCTACACCTTC
-	-	TRBV10-3	TRBJ1-5	CASRDINSNQPQHF	TGTGCCTCCCGGGACATTAATAGCAATCAGCCCCAGCATTTT
TRBD1	once	TRBV27	TRBJ1-1	CASSWTGNTEAFF	TGTGCCAGCAGTTGGACAGGGAATACTGAAGCTTTCTTT
TRBD1	-	TRBV7-2	TRBJ1-5	CASSLDRYSNQPQHF	TGTGCCAGCAGCTTGGACAGGTATAGCAATCAGCCCCAGCATTTT
TRBD1	-	TRBV28	TRBJ1-4	CASSLEGADEKLFF	TGTGCCAGCAGTTTAGAGGGGGCGGACGAAAAACTGTTTTTT
TRBD2	-	TRBV27	TRBJ2-5	CASSLLSGGQETQYF	TGTGCCAGCAGTTTACTTAGCGGGGGGCAAGAGACCCAGTACTTC
TRBD2	-	TRBV30	TRBJ2-1	CAGSGTSGFGEQFF	TGTGCCGGCAGCGGGACTAGCGGGTTTGGTGAGCAGTTCTTC
TRBD1	-	TRBV28	TRBJ2-6	CASSLTRTGPGKGANVLTF	TGTGCCAGCAGTCTCACCCGGACAGGCCCCGGTAAAGGGGCCAACGTCCTGACTTTC
TRBD1	-	TRBV5-1	TRBJ1-6	CASSLGTGSYNSPLHF	TGCGCCAGCAGCTTGGGGACAGGGAGCTATAATTCACCCCTCCACTTT
-	-	TRBV5-8	TRBJ2-7	CASSLLYF	TGTGCCAGCAGCTTGCTGTACTTC
-	-	TRBV15	TRBJ1-4	CATSRDLAGLNEKLFF	TGTGCCACCAGCAGAGATCTGGCAGGCTTAAATGAAAAACTGTTTTTT
-	-	TRBV19	TRBJ1-6	CASGGGGGNSPLHF	TGTGCCAGTGGAGGGGGGGGAGGCAATTCACCCCTCCACTTT
TRBD1	-	TRBV5-1	TRBJ1-4	CASSQIGTGFEKLFF	TGCGCCAGCAGCCAGATCGGGACAGGGTTTGAAAAACTGTTTTTT
-	-	TRBV5-4	TRBJ1-6	CASSLDQRTNSPLHF	TGTGCCAGCAGCTTGGACCAGCGGACGAATTCACCCCTCCACTTT
TRBD1	-	TRBV6-2/TRBV6-3	TRBJ1-5	CASSDRVNQPQHF	TGTGCCAGCAGTGACAGGGTAAATCAGCCCCAGCATTTT
-	-	TRBV28	TRBJ1-2	CASKEGDYGYTF	TGTGCCAGCAAGGAGGGTGACTATGGCTACACCTTC